Following are 21 T cell receptor beta chains from one sample sequenced in a study of T cell responses to AZD1222 COVID-19 vaccine. Measured with immunoSEQ multiplex PCR; TCRdb has only the in-frame clones, and not every one. The table records more than 80,000 clones, 88% of them present only once. Sequences were derived from peripheral blood, sampled on day 0 of AZD1222 vaccination. The receptors were gathered from an adult in good health.

V is TRBV10-1 and J is TRBJ2-4; D assignment may be TRBD1 or TRBD2 (5 bases each). The CDR3 has 20 amino acids. CDR1 and CDR2 (germline): WNHNN, SYGVQD (reference sequence). V was trimmed by 3 bases and J by 1 base, leaving 25 bases between them. CDR3 loop: CASSDSWGPRGLNAKNIQYF. Written as DNA, the CDR3 is TGCGCCAGCAGTGATTCCTGGGGACCGCGCGGTCTAAATGCCAAAAACATTCAGTACTTC.

The count of this clone is one. The chain combines TRBV7-7 with TRBJ2-7; a possible D gene is TRBD2 (6 bases). The CDR3 sequence is 13 residues long. Trimming shortened V by 1 base and J by 6 bases, and 10 bases separated the two germline ends. Germline CDR1 is SSHAT and CDR2 is FNYEAQ (reference sequence). The CDR3 is CASSLGGDSEQYF. The DNA for the CDR3 is TGTGCCAGCAGCTTAGGAGGGGACTCCGAGCAGTACTTC. Together with reference TRBV7-7 and TRBJ2-7, the CDR3 gives the full variable domain: GAGVSQSPRYKVTKRGQDVTLRCDPISSHATLYWYQQALGQGPEFLTYFNYEAQPDKSGLPSDRFSAERPEGSISTLTIQRTEQRDSAMYRCASSLGGDSEQYFGPGTRLTVT.

Regarding this clone: At one end, the junction sequence differs from germline, possibly due to a read error. The chain is built from TRBV28 and TRBJ2-1; 7 nucleotides match TRBD2. The CDR3 extends over 17 amino acids. The germline gives CDR1 MDHEN, CDR2 SYDVKM. Here the CDR3 DNA reads TGTGCCAGCAGTCTATGGGAGCTAGCGGTAACCTACAATGAGCAGTTCTTC. This codes for CASSLWELAVTYNEQFF.

This chain connects TRBV4-2 to TRBJ1-5; TRBD1 matches 7 bases. Trimming at V came to 0 bases and at J to 7 bases, leaving 3 bases not matched to a gene. Germline V CDR1 and CDR2: LGHNA, YNFKEQ. This CDR3 spans 14 amino acids. This CDR3 reads CASSQEDRDQPQHF. The CDR3 DNA is TGTGCCAGCAGCCAAGAAGACAGGGACCAGCCCCAGCATTTT.

This CDR3 reads CASSSISSGRGAGELFF. The CDR3 DNA sequence: TGTGCCAGCAGCTCAATCTCTAGCGGGAGAGGCGCCGGGGAGCTGTTTTTT. The chain couples TRBV7-3 to TRBJ2-2; TRBD2 matches at 10 bases. Germline V gene sequence: CDR1 SGHTA, CDR2 FQGTGA. J gave up 6 bases and V 4 bases, and 11 bases lay outside the gene matches. The CDR3 loop spans 17 amino acids.

This clone came up once. J is TRBJ2-3 and V is TRBV11-1, with TRBD1 matching 11 bases. Trimming at V came to 5 bases and at J to 7 bases, leaving 8 bases not matched to a gene. Germline lookup yields CDR1 SGHAT and CDR2 FQDESV (reference sequence). This CDR3 comprises 15 residues. CDR3 sequence: CASSTRGTGGYTQYF. The DNA of the CDR3 is TGTGCCAGCAGCACGCGCGGGACAGGGGGATATACGCAGTATTTT.

This rearrangement joins TRBV10-3 to TRBJ1-2; D might be TRBD1 (5 bases). Trimming pared 7 bases from V and 0 bases from J, leaving 18 bases between. The CDR3 totals 16 residues. Germline-derived CDR1 and CDR2 are ENHRY and SYGVKD. CDR3 sequence: CAITRVEGNPNYGYTF. Written as DNA, the CDR3 is TGTGCCATCACCCGAGTTGAGGGGAATCCTAACTATGGCTACACCTTC.

V gene TRBV4-3 combines with J gene TRBJ1-1, with a tentative D call TRBD1 (6 bases). The CDR3 length is 17 residues. Germline V gene lookup returns CDR1 LGHNA and CDR2 YSLEER. Trimming cost V 0 bases and J 1 base, with 15 bases left between them. CDR3 region: CASSQDSAGDTNTEAFF. The DNA of the CDR3 is TGCGCCAGCAGCCAAGATTCAGCAGGGGATACGAACACTGAAGCTTTCTTT.

This chain links TRBV5-6 with TRBJ1-2, with TRBD1 matching 7 bases. Germline lookup yields CDR1 SGHDT and CDR2 YYEEEE. The CDR3 runs to 13 residues. V dropped 0 bases and J dropped 4; count of bases not matched to a gene: 0. This chain's CDR3 is CASSLGTGYGYTF. The CDR3 bases are TGTGCCAGCAGCTTGGGGACAGGCTATGGCTACACCTTC. Full variable domain (rest looked up from reference TRBV5-6 and TRBJ1-2): DAGVTQSPTHLIKTRGQQVTLRCSPKSGHDTVSWYQQALGQGPQFIFQYYEEEERQRGNFPDRFSGHQFPNYSSELNVNALLLGDSALYLCASSLGTGYGYTFGSGTRLTVV.

V is TRBV12-2 and J is TRBJ1-1. TRBV12-2 represents a pseudogene. The CDR3 runs to 15 residues. DNA for the CDR3: TGTGCAAGTCGCTCCATGGGCGCCGAAGGGTTGGTAGCTTTCTTT. This encodes CASRSMGAEGLVAFF.

This chain joins TRBV27 and TRBJ1-1, with D maybe TRBD1 (6 bases). Germline V lookup: CDR1 MNHEY, CDR2 SMNVEV (reference sequence). The CDR3 loop spans 13 amino acids. V lost 6 bases and J 2 bases, leaving 10 bases between the germline ends. The CDR3 loop reads CASRRDTNTEAFF. The CDR3 DNA is TGTGCCAGCAGACGGGACACAAACACTGAAGCTTTCTTT.

The CDR3 loop reads CATSRDRGSETQYF. The DNA for the CDR3 is TGTGCCACCAGCAGGGACCGGGGGTCAGAGACCCAGTACTTC. The rearrangement links TRBV15 to TRBJ2-5, with D possibly matching TRBD2 (6 bases). V dropped 3 bases and J dropped 4 bases, with 12 bases sitting between them. The CDR3 totals 14 residues. Germline V gene lookup returns CDR1 LNHNV and CDR2 YYDKDF (reference sequence). The complete variable domain, with remaining parts taken from reference TRBV15 and TRBJ2-5, reads DAMVIQNPRYQVTQFGKPVTLSCSQTLNHNVMYWYQQKSSQAPKLLFHYYDKDFNNEADTPDNFQSRRPNTSFCFLDIRSPGLGDTAMYLCATSRDRGSETQYFGPGTRLLVL.

The rearrangement links TRBV14 to TRBJ2-1, with 14 bases that match TRBD2. This CDR3 region has 16 residues. The V gene's germline CDR1 is SGHDN and CDR2 FVKESK. V dropped 4 bases and J dropped 5; count of bases not matched to a gene: 4. The CDR3 spells CASSPTSGRVDNEQFF. As DNA, the CDR3 is TGTGCCAGCAGCCCGACTAGCGGGAGGGTTGACAATGAGCAGTTCTTC. Combining the CDR3 with reference TRBV14 and TRBJ2-1 gives the whole variable domain EAGVTQFPSHSVIEKGQTVTLRCDPISGHDNLYWYRRVMGKEIKFLLHFVKESKQDESGMPNNRFLAERTGGTYSTLKVQPAELEDSGVYFCASSPTSGRVDNEQFFGPGTRLTVL.

This clone was recorded a few times. CDR3: CASSQTSGSSYEQYF. The CDR3 DNA sequence: TGTGCCAGCAGCCAAACTAGCGGCAGCTCCTACGAGCAGTACTTC. The chain couples TRBV3-1 (or the pseudogene TRBV3-2) to TRBJ2-7, with TRBD2 identical over 8 bases. Unmatched junction bases numbered 3, after V lost 2 bases and J lost 0 bases. The CDR3 runs to 15 residues. Per germline, CDR1 LGHDT and CDR2 YNNKEL (reference sequence).

This chain joins TRBV14 and TRBJ1-2, with D uncertain. CDR3 length: 15 amino acids. With 0 bases removed from V and 5 bases from J, the gap between germline ends came to 13 bases. Looked up from germline, CDR1 is SGHDN and CDR2 is FVKESK. CDR3 nucleotide sequence: TGTGCCAGCAGCCAAGAATCGATCTCAACTTATGGCTACACCTTC. It is translated as CASSQESISTYGYTF.

This clone was recorded only once. The V call is TRBV12-3 or TRBV12-4, the J call TRBJ2-1, with D possibly TRBD2 on 5 matching bases. The CDR3 has 11 amino acids. Trimming cost V 5 bases and J 13 bases, with 12 bases left between them. The DNA of the CDR3 is TGTGCCAGCAGTCTGGACTGGCTACAGTTCTTC. Its translation: CASSLDWLQFF.

This chain connects TRBV13 to TRBJ1-2; D gene ambiguous. The germline CDR1 and CDR2 sequences are PRHDT and FYEKMQ (reference sequence). Trimming removed 0 bases from V and 0 bases from J, with 11 bases in between. The CDR3 has 16 residues. The CDR3 nucleotides are TGTGCCAGCAGCTTAGGGAAACAGAAAACTAACTATGGCTACACCTTC. Protein sequence: CASSLGKQKTNYGYTF.

The chain couples TRBV6-6 to TRBJ2-2; 7 bases map to TRBD1. The germline CDR1 and CDR2 sequences are MNHNY and SVGAGI (reference sequence). The CDR3 totals 14 residues. V gave up 6 bases and J gave up 5 bases; unmatched junction bases: 6. The CDR3 sequence: CASSWDSITGELFF. The DNA for the CDR3 is TGTGCCAGCAGCTGGGACAGCATAACCGGGGAGCTGTTTTTT.

The CDR3 nucleotides are TGTGCCAGTAGTCCTCGGACAGACGAAACCTATGGCTACACCTTC. Translating gives CASSPRTDETYGYTF. The J gene is TRBJ1-2, the V gene TRBV19, with D perhaps TRBD1 (6 bases). The germline V and J ends were trimmed by 5 bases and 4 bases, with 17 bases remaining between them. Germline CDR1 LNHDA, CDR2 SQIVND (reference sequence). This CDR3 region has 15 residues.

The chain is built from TRBV7-2 and TRBJ1-5; the D is unclear. Germline V CDR1 and CDR2: SGHTA, FQGNSA. V lost 0 bases and J lost 1, with 10 bases in between. The CDR3 contains 16 residues. Written as DNA, the CDR3 is TGTGCCAGCAGCTTAGCAGGGAGGATGAGCAATCAGCCCCAGCATTTT. Amino acids: CASSLAGRMSNQPQHF.

The chain recombines TRBV27 with TRBJ1-4, with a possible D match to TRBD1 (6 bases). CDR1 is MNHEY, CDR2 SMNVEV, per germline (reference sequence). The V end was cut by 0 bases, the J end by 3 bases, with 17 bases between. The CDR3 length is 18 residues. The CDR3 nucleotides read TGTGCCAGCAGTTTATCCGGGTGGGGGCGGCGGGCTAATGAAAAACTGTTTTTT. This encodes CASSLSGWGRRANEKLFF.